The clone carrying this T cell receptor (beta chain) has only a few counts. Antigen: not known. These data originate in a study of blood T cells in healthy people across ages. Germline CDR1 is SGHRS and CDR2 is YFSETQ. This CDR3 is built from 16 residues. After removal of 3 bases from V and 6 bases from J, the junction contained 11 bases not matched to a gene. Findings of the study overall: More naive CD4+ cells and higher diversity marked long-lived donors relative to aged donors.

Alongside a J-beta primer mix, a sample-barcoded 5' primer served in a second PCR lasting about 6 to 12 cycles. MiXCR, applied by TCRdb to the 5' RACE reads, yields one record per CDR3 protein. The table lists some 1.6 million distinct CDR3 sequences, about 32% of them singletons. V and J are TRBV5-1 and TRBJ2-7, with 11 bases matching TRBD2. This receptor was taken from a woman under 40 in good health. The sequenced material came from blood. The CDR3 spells CASSWRLAGNLGEQYF. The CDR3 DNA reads TGCGCCAGCAGCTGGAGACTAGCGGGAAATCTTGGCGAGCAGTACTTC.